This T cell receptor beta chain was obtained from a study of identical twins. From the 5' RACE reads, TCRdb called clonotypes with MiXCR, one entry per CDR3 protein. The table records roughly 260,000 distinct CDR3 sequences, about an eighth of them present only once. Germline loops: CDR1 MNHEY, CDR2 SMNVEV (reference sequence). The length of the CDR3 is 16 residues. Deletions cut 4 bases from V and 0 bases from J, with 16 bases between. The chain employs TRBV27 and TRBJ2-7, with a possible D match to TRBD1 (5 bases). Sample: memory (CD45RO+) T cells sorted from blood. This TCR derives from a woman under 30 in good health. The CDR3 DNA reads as TGTGCCAGCAGTTCCTGGTGGGGCGTCCCCTCCTACGAGCAGTACTTC. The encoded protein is CASSSWWGVPSYEQYF.